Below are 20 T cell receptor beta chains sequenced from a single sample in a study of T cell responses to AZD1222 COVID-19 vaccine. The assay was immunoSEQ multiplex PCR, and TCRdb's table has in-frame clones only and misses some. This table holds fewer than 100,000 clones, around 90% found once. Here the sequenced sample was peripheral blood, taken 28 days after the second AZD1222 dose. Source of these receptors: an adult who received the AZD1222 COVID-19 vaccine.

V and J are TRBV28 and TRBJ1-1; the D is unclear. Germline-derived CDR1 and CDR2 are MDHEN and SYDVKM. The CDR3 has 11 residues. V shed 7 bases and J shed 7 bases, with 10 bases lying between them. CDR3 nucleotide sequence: TGTGCCAGCACCCGGTTCGGTGAAGCTTTCTTT. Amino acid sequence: CASTRFGEAFF.

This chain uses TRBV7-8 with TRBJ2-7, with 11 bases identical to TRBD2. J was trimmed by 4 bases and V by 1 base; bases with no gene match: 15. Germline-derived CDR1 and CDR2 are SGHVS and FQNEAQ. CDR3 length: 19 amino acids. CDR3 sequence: CASSLVQTSGAAERYEQYF. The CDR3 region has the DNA TGTGCCAGCAGCTTAGTCCAGACTAGCGGGGCCGCGGAGAGGTACGAGCAGTACTTC.

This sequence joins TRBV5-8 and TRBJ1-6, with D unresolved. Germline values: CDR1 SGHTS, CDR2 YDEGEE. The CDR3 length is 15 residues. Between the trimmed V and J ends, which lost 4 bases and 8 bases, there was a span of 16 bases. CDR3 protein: CASSTLTSGYSPLHF. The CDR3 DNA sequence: TGTGCCAGCAGCACACTGACAAGTGGGTATTCACCCCTCCACTTT.

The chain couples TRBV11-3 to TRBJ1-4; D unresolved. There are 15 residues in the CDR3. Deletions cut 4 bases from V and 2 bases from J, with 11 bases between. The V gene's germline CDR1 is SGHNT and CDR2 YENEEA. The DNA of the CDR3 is TGTGCCAGCAGCTCCGGAGGTCGCACTAATGAAAAACTGTTTTTT. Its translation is CASSSGGRTNEKLFF.

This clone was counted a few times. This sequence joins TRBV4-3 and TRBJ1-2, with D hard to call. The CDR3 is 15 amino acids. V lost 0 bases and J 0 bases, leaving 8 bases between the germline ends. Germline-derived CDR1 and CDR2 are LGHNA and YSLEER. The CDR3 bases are TGCGCCAGCAGCCAAGATGGCAGTCCTAACTATGGCTACACCTTC. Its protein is CASSQDGSPNYGYTF.

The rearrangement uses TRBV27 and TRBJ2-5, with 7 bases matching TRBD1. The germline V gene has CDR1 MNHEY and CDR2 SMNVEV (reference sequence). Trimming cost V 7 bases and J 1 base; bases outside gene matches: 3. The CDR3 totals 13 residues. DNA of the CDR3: TGTGCCAGCAAGGGGGCCCTCCAAGAGACCCAGTACTTC. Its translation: CASKGALQETQYF.

CDR3 sequence: CASRRQGAGQPQHF. CDR3 nucleotide sequence: TGTGCCAGCAGACGACAGGGGGCCGGGCAGCCCCAGCATTTT. This chain uses TRBV27 with TRBJ1-5, with TRBD1 identical over 10 bases. The CDR3 runs 14 residues. V lost 6 bases and J lost 7; bases outside the gene matches: 6. From germline, CDR1 is MNHEY and CDR2 SMNVEV (reference sequence).

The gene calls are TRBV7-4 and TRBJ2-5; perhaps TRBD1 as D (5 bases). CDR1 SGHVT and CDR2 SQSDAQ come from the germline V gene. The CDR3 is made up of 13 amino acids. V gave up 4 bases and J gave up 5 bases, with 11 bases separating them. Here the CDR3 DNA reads TGTGCCAGCAGCTCCTCAGGGAAGGAGACCCAGTACTTC. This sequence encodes CASSSSGKETQYF.

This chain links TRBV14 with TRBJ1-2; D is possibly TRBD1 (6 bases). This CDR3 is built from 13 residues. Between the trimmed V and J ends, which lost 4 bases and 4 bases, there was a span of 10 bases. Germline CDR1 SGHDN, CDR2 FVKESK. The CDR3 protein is CASSPGVAYGYTF. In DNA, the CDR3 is TGTGCCAGCAGCCCAGGGGTGGCCTATGGCTACACCTTC.

CDR3 bases: TGTGCCAGCAGTTTTAGCGGGGGCCCCCCCTACAATGAGCAGTTCTTC. It yields the protein CASSFSGGPPYNEQFF. This rearrangement joins TRBV27 to TRBJ2-1; 9 positions match TRBD2. This CDR3 comprises 16 residues. Germline CDR1 is MNHEY and CDR2 is SMNVEV (reference sequence). J gave up 2 bases and V 3 bases, and 5 bases lay outside the gene matches.

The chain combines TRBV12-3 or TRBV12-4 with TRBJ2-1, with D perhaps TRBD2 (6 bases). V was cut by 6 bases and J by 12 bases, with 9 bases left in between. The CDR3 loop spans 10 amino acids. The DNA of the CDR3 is TGTGCCAGCAGCAGGAGGGGGCAGTTCTTC. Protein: CASSRRGQFF.

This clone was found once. The CDR3 here is CASRPGTRGAGELFF. Written as DNA, the CDR3 is TGTGCCAGCAGACCCGGGACTAGAGGGGCCGGGGAGCTGTTTTTT. V gene TRBV7-3 combines with J gene TRBJ2-2; 8 nucleotides agree with TRBD2. The V gene's germline CDR1 is SGHTA and CDR2 FQGTGA. Unmatched junction bases numbered 9, after V lost 6 bases and J lost 6 bases. This CDR3 region has 15 residues.

CDR3 sequence (DNA): TGTGCCAGCATCATAGAGGGGGACGAGCAGTACTTC. Translation gives CASIIEGDEQYF. This chain joins TRBV6-4 and TRBJ2-7; tentatively, D is TRBD1 (6 bases). Per germline, CDR1 MRHNA and CDR2 SNTAGT. This CDR3 is built from 12 residues. Trimming removed 7 bases at V and 5 bases at J, with 12 bases between.

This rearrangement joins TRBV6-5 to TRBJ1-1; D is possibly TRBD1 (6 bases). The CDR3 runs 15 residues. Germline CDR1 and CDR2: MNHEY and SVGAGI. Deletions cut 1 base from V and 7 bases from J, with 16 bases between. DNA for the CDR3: TGTGCCAGCAGTTACTACTCGGGGGGGGCCCTTGAAGCTTTCTTT. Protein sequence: CASSYYSGGALEAFF.

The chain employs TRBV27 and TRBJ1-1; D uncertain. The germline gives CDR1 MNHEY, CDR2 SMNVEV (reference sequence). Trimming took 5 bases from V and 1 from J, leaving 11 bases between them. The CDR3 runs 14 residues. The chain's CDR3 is CASSHYEGNTEAFF. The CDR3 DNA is TGTGCCAGCAGTCACTATGAGGGGAACACTGAAGCTTTCTTT.

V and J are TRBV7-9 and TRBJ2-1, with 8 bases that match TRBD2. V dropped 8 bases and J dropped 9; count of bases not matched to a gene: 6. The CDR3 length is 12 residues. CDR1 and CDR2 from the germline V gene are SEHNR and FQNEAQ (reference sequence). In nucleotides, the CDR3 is TGTGCCAGCGCCGGCGGGGGGTTTGAGCAGTTCTTC. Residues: CASAGGGFEQFF.

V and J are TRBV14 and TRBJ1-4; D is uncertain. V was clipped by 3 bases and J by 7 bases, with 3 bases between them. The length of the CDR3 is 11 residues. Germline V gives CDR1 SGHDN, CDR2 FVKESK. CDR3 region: CASSHPEKLFF. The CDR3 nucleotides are TGTGCCAGCAGCCATCCTGAAAAACTGTTTTTT.

The CDR3, as DNA: TGTGCCAGCAGTTATTGGGACAACACTCAAAACATTCAGTACTTC. It codes for CASSYWDNTQNIQYF. V and J are TRBV6-5 and TRBJ2-4; D is perhaps TRBD1 (6 bases). Germline V gene sequence: CDR1 MNHEY, CDR2 SVGAGI. The CDR3 length is 15 residues. Trimming removed 3 bases from V and 5 bases from J, with 14 bases in between.

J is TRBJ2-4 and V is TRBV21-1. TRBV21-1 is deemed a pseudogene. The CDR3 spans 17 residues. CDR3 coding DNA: TGTGCCAGCAGCAAAGGGGGGGCCTTGATAGCCAAAAACATTCAGTACTTC. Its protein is CASSKGGALIAKNIQYF.

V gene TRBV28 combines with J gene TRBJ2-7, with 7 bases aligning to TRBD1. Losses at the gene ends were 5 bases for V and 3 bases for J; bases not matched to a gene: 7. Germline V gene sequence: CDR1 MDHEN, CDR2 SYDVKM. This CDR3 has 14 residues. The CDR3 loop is CASSGQVFLYEQYF. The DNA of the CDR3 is TGTGCCAGCAGTGGACAGGTATTTCTCTACGAGCAGTACTTC.